Below, one T cell receptor (beta chain) is given with its context. Its specificity is unknown. From germline, CDR1 is SEHNR and CDR2 FQNEAQ (reference sequence). V lost 4 bases, J lost 0 bases, and 5 bases stayed unmatched. CDR3 length: 15 amino acids. The entry originates in a study of cytomegalovirus exposure and HLA in healthy donors. The wider study: The roughly 130 validation repertoires used the same platform as the 550 to 800 first-cohort repertoires (as reported by a later analysis). Study results and caveats: The study recorded more than 150 TCR beta chains that were cytomegalovirus-associated. Most TCR sequences showed up rarely, but some public TCRs showed up in many donors. Reportedly, cytomegalovirus status was diagnosed with high sensitivity and specificity.

Clones were sequenced by immunoSEQ multiplex PCR, and TCRdb holds only the in-frame ones, with some missing. The data hold some 150,000 clones, with over 80% observed a single time. The receptor was isolated from a man aged 18-30 years in good health and CMV-seropositive. The J gene is TRBJ2-7, the V gene TRBV7-9, with 8 positions matching TRBD1. The sample consisted of PBMCs. The DNA of the CDR3 is TGTGCCAGCAGCTCCACGGACAGGGACTCCTACGAGCAGTACTTC. Translating it yields CASSSTDRDSYEQYF.